One sample yielded the 24 T cell receptor beta chains listed below, sequenced in a study of cytomegalovirus exposure and HLA in healthy donors. Primers included in the PCR were 60 Vbeta and 13 Jbeta primers. Measured with immunoSEQ multiplex PCR; TCRdb has only the in-frame clones, and not every one. This table holds approximately 170,000 clones, approximately 80% found once. The sample comprised PBMCs. These receptors came from a male donor in good health and CMV-seronegative.

The rearrangement uses TRBV5-4 and TRBJ2-1, with 8 positions matching TRBD1. The CDR3 length is 15 residues. The germline V gene encodes CDR1 SGHNT and CDR2 YYREEE (reference sequence). With 4 bases clipped from V and 3 bases from J, the junction kept 6 bases outside the gene matches. Here the CDR3 reads CASSPDRGLYNEQFF. In DNA, the CDR3 is TGTGCCAGCAGCCCTGACAGGGGACTCTACAATGAGCAGTTCTTC. The full variable domain, with the rest looked up from reference TRBV5-4 and TRBJ2-1, is ETGVTQSPTHLIKTRGQQVTLRCSSQSGHNTVSWYQQALGQGPQFIFQYYREEENGRGNFPPRFSGLQFPNYSSELNVNALELDDSALYLCASSPDRGLYNEQFFGPGTRLTVL.

This sequence joins TRBV5-8 and TRBJ2-7, with TRBD2 matching 7 bases. Losses at the gene ends were 8 bases for V and 1 base for J; bases not matched to a gene: 6. The CDR3 has 13 amino acids. The V gene's germline CDR1 is SGHTS and CDR2 YDEGEE. The CDR3 loop is CASQWGGSYEQYF. CDR3 DNA sequence: TGTGCCAGTCAGTGGGGGGGTTCCTACGAGCAGTACTTC.

This clone has a single count. The rearrangement uses TRBV7-6 and TRBJ2-5; 7 nucleotides agree with TRBD2. The V and J ends lost 1 base and 0 bases, in that order; junction bases with no gene match: 11. This CDR3 comprises 18 residues. Germline V gene sequence: CDR1 SGHVS, CDR2 FNYEAQ. DNA for the CDR3: TGTGCCAGCAGCTTAGAAATGGCGGGGGAGAAGTACCAAGAGACCCAGTACTTC. Protein product: CASSLEMAGEKYQETQYF.

The chain uses TRBV27 and TRBJ2-1, with TRBD1 identical over 7 bases. Germline assignment: CDR1 MNHEY and CDR2 SMNVEV (reference sequence). This CDR3 has 14 amino acids. The V segment lost 6 bases and the J segment 4 bases; nucleotides outside the gene matches: 6. The CDR3 sequence is CASRSRQGYNEQFF. The CDR3 nucleotides are TGTGCCAGCAGAAGCCGACAGGGTTACAATGAGCAGTTCTTC.

The rearrangement links TRBV5-1 to TRBJ2-1; 9 bases are a match to TRBD1. Germline CDR1 reads SGHRS; CDR2 reads YFSETQ. Losses at the gene ends were 3 bases for V and 5 bases for J; bases not matched to a gene: 3. The CDR3 covers 14 residues. The CDR3 reads CASSSRQGDNEQFF. The CDR3 DNA follows: TGCGCCAGCAGCTCCAGACAGGGGGACAATGAGCAGTTCTTC. The whole variable domain, remainder taken from reference TRBV5-1 and TRBJ2-1, is KAGVTQTPRYLIKTRGQQVTLSCSPISGHRSVSWYQQTPGQGLQFLFEYFSETQRNKGNFPGRFSGRQFSNSRSEMNVSTLELGDSALYLCASSSRQGDNEQFFGPGTRLTVL.

The chain joins TRBV9 to TRBJ2-1, with 10 positions matching TRBD2. Germline trimming cut 0 bases from V and 10 bases from J; bases unmatched to any gene: 10. From germline, CDR1 is SGDLS and CDR2 YYNGEE. CDR3 size: 16 residues. CDR3 bases: TGTGCCAGCAGCGTAGGGTCCGCTAGCGGGAGTTGGGAGCAGTTCTTC. It specifies CASSVGSASGSWEQFF. Using reference TRBV9 and TRBJ2-1 for the parts outside the CDR3, the full variable domain is DSGVTQTPKHLITATGQRVTLRCSPRSGDLSVYWYQQSLDQGLQFLIQYYNGEERAKGNILERFSAQQFPDLHSELNLSSLELGDSALYFCASSVGSASGSWEQFFGPGTRLTVL.

The chain links TRBV18 to TRBJ1-2, with D possibly TRBD1 on 6 matching bases. Germline V lookup: CDR1 KGHSH, CDR2 LQKENI. This CDR3 spans 14 amino acids. V gave up 5 bases and J gave up 4 bases, with 14 bases separating them. The CDR3 nucleotides read TGTGCCAGCTCAAGTACAGGGAATCGCTATGGCTACACCTTC. It is translated as CASSSTGNRYGYTF.

The chain uses TRBV6-1 and TRBJ2-3; perhaps TRBD1 as D (6 bases). This CDR3 is 16 amino acids long. The V end lost 3 bases, the J end lost 0 bases, and 13 bases lay between the germline ends. CDR1 is MNHNS, CDR2 SASEGT, per germline. DNA for the CDR3: TGTGCCAGCAGTGAGTACAGGGAATCCAGCACAGATACGCAGTATTTT. Its translation is CASSEYRESSTDTQYF.

The V call is TRBV10-3, the J call TRBJ2-1; 8 bases line up with TRBD1. CDR1 ENHRY and CDR2 SYGVKD come from the germline V gene. The CDR3 totals 13 residues. V dropped 10 bases and J dropped 5; count of bases not matched to a gene: 7. The CDR3 DNA sequence: TGTGCCACCCGACAGGGGCCGGACAATGAGCAGTTCTTC. This encodes CATRQGPDNEQFF.

This chain joins TRBV28 and TRBJ1-2, with a possible D match to TRBD1 (5 bases). Germline V gene sequence: CDR1 MDHEN, CDR2 SYDVKM. The CDR3 loop spans 10 amino acids. Trimming took 6 bases from V and 7 from J, leaving 6 bases between them. CDR3 DNA sequence: TGTGCCAGCAGCGGGGGTGGCTACACCTTC. It codes for CASSGGGYTF.

The V and J genes are TRBV4-2 and TRBJ2-1, with a possible D match to TRBD2 (5 bases). Trimming took off 1 base at V and 9 bases at J, with 16 bases between the two ends. Germline CDR1 LGHNA, CDR2 YNFKEQ. This CDR3 contains 15 residues. CDR3: CASSQGPSPLSEQFF. The CDR3 nucleotides read TGTGCCAGCAGCCAAGGGCCTAGCCCCTTGAGTGAGCAGTTCTTC.

The chain joins TRBV19 to TRBJ2-2; D might be TRBD1 (6 bases). The CDR3 spans 14 residues. Germline CDR1 LNHDA, CDR2 SQIVND (reference sequence). Trimming left V 7 bases short and J 4 bases short, with 13 bases between. The DNA for the CDR3 is TGTGCCAGTATAGGCTTAGGGGGCACCGGGGAGCTGTTTTTT. Amino acid sequence: CASIGLGGTGELFF.

The genes are TRBV6-1 and TRBJ2-1; 12 bases agree with TRBD1. The CDR3 covers 14 residues. Per germline, CDR1 MNHNS and CDR2 SASEGT. Trimming took 4 bases from V and 7 from J; bases not matched to a gene: 2. CDR3 residues: CASSGDRGHNEQFF. The CDR3 coding sequence is TGTGCCAGCAGTGGGGACAGGGGGCATAATGAGCAGTTCTTC.

In its sample, this clone was seen a few times. This sequence joins TRBV2 and TRBJ2-7; TRBD2 matches 10 bases. The CDR3 extends over 17 amino acids. CDR1 is SNHLY and CDR2 is FYNNEI in the germline V gene. The V segment lost 4 bases and the J segment 3 bases; nucleotides outside the gene matches: 12. The CDR3 DNA follows: TGTGCCAGCAGTGTTCCTACTAGCGGGGAGGGCCTCTACGAGCAGTACTTC. It yields the protein CASSVPTSGEGLYEQYF.

The V call is TRBV7-2, the J call TRBJ2-5; TRBD2 matches 11 bases. The closer fit of TRBJ2-7 to the DNA end suggests the J call may be wrong. The CDR3 is made up of 16 amino acids. CDR1 is SGHTA, CDR2 FQGNSA, per germline. CDR3 DNA sequence: TGTGCCAGCAGCTTAGGGGCTAGCGGGAGGCCCCACGAGCAGTACTTC. Its translation: CASSLGASGRPHEQYF.

The J gene is TRBJ2-3, the V gene TRBV19; D unclear. The CDR3 is made up of 12 amino acids. V was shortened by 8 bases and J by 0 bases, with 6 bases between the two germline ends. CDR1 LNHDA and CDR2 SQIVND come from the germline V gene (reference sequence). The CDR3 here is CASSISTDTQYF. The CDR3 DNA reads as TGTGCCAGTTCTATTAGCACAGATACGCAGTATTTT.

The rearrangement links TRBV7-9 to TRBJ2-4; TRBD1 matches 9 bases. The V segment lost 6 bases and the J segment 4 bases; nucleotides outside the gene matches: 10. The CDR3 contains 16 residues. Germline loops: CDR1 SEHNR, CDR2 FQNEAQ (reference sequence). The CDR3 loop is CASSQEGTGIKNIQYF. The CDR3 region has the DNA TGTGCCAGCAGTCAGGAAGGGACAGGGATTAAAAACATTCAGTACTTC.

This chain links TRBV7-6 with TRBJ1-1; 7 nucleotides agree with TRBD1. Germline-derived CDR1 and CDR2 are SGHVS and FNYEAQ. Trimming at V came to 4 bases and at J to 3 bases, leaving 5 bases not matched to a gene. The length of the CDR3 is 14 residues. CDR3 DNA: TGTGCCAGCAGCTCCGGGACAGAATACACTGAAGCTTTCTTT. Its translation is CASSSGTEYTEAFF.

V and J are TRBV6-1 and TRBJ1-2, with 10 positions matching TRBD1. After removal of 5 bases from V and 2 bases from J, the junction contained 2 bases not matched to a gene. This CDR3 has 14 amino acids. Germline V gene lookup returns CDR1 MNHNS and CDR2 SASEGT. Here the CDR3 DNA reads TGTGCCAGCAGTCCGGGACAGGGGAACTATGGCTACACCTTC. As protein: CASSPGQGNYGYTF.

This chain joins TRBV27 and TRBJ2-2, with a weak D call TRBD1 (6 bases). This CDR3 has 17 residues. Between the trimmed V and J ends, which lost 5 bases and 6 bases, there was a span of 22 bases. CDR1 is MNHEY, CDR2 SMNVEV, per germline (reference sequence). The CDR3 DNA follows: TGTGCCAGCAGTCGAGATGCAGGGGTTCCCATCGCCGGGGAGCTGTTTTTT. Protein sequence: CASSRDAGVPIAGELFF.

The rearrangement uses TRBV28 and TRBJ2-7; 8 bases map to TRBD1. The V gene end was trimmed by 6 bases and the J gene end by 1 base; junction bases not matched to a gene: 5. The CDR3 is 14 amino acids. The germline gives CDR1 MDHEN, CDR2 SYDVKM. This chain's CDR3 is CASRGQGSSYEQYF. The CDR3 DNA follows: TGTGCCAGCAGAGGACAGGGAAGTTCCTACGAGCAGTACTTC.

This rearrangement joins TRBV19 to TRBJ2-7, with 9 bases aligning to TRBD1. CDR3 length: 14 amino acids. Germline loops: CDR1 LNHDA, CDR2 SQIVND (reference sequence). Trimming cost V 6 bases and J 5 bases; bases outside gene matches: 8. CDR3 sequence: CASSFRDRVNEQYF. CDR3 bases: TGTGCCAGTAGCTTCCGGGACAGGGTTAACGAGCAGTACTTC.

This rearrangement joins TRBV12-5 to TRBJ2-5; no firm D call. The end of the DNA fits TRBJ2-7 better, so the J call may be wrong. The CDR3 spans 12 residues. Per the germline V gene, CDR1 is LGHNT and CDR2 is FRNRAP. As DNA, the CDR3 is TGTGCTAGTGGTTCCCCCCCGTCCGAGCAGTACTTC. It translates to CASGSPPSEQYF.

The gene calls are TRBV5-1 and TRBJ2-3, with TRBD2 identical over 8 bases. The CDR3 is 14 residues long. The J segment lost 4 bases and the V segment lost 4 bases, leaving 5 bases of the junction unmatched. Germline assignment: CDR1 SGHRS and CDR2 YFSETQ. Written as DNA, the CDR3 is TGCGCCAGCAGCCCGGGACTAGTCGCAGATACGCAGTATTTT. Translated: CASSPGLVADTQYF.